Described below is a single T cell receptor beta chain sequence and its context. Its binding antigen is unknown. Per-nucleotide qualities are absent, and no much larger clonotype sits a single base away. This record belongs to a study of regulatory T cells in long-lasting Graves disease (TCRdb year 2021). Background for the entire study: Newly diagnosed Graves' disease patients had taken antithyroid drugs for less than 3 months. Persistent Graves' disease patients were compared with newly diagnosed Graves' disease patients by peripheral blood TCR sequencing and RNA sequencing. The study was registered as a clinical trial and conducted in China. TCR sequencing covered some 13 persistent and some 20 newly diagnosed Graves' disease patients, around 35 samples in total. Overall study outcomes, separate from this receptor: Patients with persistent disease shared more public clonotypes (fewer than 3,000) than newly diagnosed patients did (roughly 970). Persistent disease showed preferential use of TRBV28, TRBJ1-2 and TRBJ2-5, whereas newly diagnosed disease favored TRBV20-1 and TRBJ2-1. Compared with newly diagnosed patients, persistent Graves' disease patients had lower TCR Shannon entropy and fewer highly expanded clones, which suggests clonal expansion. The small sample size was acknowledged by the authors as a limitation that may reduce accuracy. Because the primary lesion, thyroid tissue, could not be accessed, the study looked at peripheral blood alone. Sequencing and analysis were limited to the TCR beta chain.

Per the publication, the time point label means: newly diagnosed GD, antithyroid drugs for less than 3 months. For both TCR sequencing and RNA sequencing, RNA was extracted from PBMCs in TRIzol. Graves' disease was diagnosed according to American Thyroid Association guidelines. Recruitment of patients was carried out at an endocrinology department in Xi'an, China. Each patient gave approximately 8.8 milliliters of peripheral blood, collected in an EDTA anticoagulant tube. Ficoll Paque Plus density gradient separation was used to isolate PBMCs, and no further T cell sorting was performed. An Agilent 2100 Bioanalyzer and agarose gel were used to assess RNA quality, and a NanoDrop 2000 was used to measure RNA concentration. Library preparation employed multiplex PCR. TCRdb records Illumina HiSeq 4000 as the sequencer. iRepertoire HTBI primers and Arm-PCR amplification of CDR3 regions were used to construct TCR beta libraries. Before sequencing, the PCR products went through gel purification. In the paper's pipeline: Gene usage analysis of CDR3 amino acid clonotypes used the 50 to 70 TRBV and about 14 TRBJ segments found across samples. COPE and FqMerger were used to merge filtered high-quality paired reads into contigs. BLAST was used to align contigs to IMGT TRBV, TRBD and TRBJ reference genes, and CDR3 was defined according to IMGT. Highly expanded clones were defined as clonotypes with a frequency above 0.1%. Repertoire diversity was measured by Shannon entropy, and V-J evenness by the Gini coefficient. A clonotype was considered public if more than one individual shared it. TCRdb reprocessing: public reads trimmed at Q25 with fastp, clones called with MiXCR, in-frame beta chains kept. Records with the same CDR3 protein are collapsed into one entry carrying the most frequent genes and DNA. V and J calls and clone size were set by TCRdb, not the authors. The sample has over 500,000 distinct CDR3 sequences on record, around 16% of them singletons. The ten largest clonotypes hold 12% of the sample.

At the junction V is shortened by 1 base and J by 4 bases, with 11 bases in between. Taken from cysteine to phenylalanine, the CDR3 has 14 residues. Only the CDR3 portion is preserved as DNA: 42 bases, with reading frame beginning at the first base. The germline V gene sets CDR1 to MNHNS and CDR2 to SASEGT. These data were also filed under a second study, of T cells in Graves' hyperthyroidism and ophthalmopathy. The second study's authors report: Stable Graves' hyperthyroidism was defined as no progression to ophthalmopathy during 18 months of follow-up. Hyperthyroidism patients were newly diagnosed, had a disease duration of under 2 months, and were aged 18 to 65 years. Patients with uncontrolled infections, other autoimmune diseases, pregnancy or lactation were excluded. Diagnoses relied on clinical symptoms, serum thyroxine and TRAb, thyroid ultrasound and orbital computed tomography. For the first round of RT-PCR on the TCR CDR3, the HTBI primer set was used together with the Qiagen OneStep RT-PCR kit. Most expanded thyroid clonotypes (frequency above 0.001) were also detected in blood, suggesting blood repertoires may reflect thyroid immune responses. A 13 V-J signature model separated ophthalmopathy from stable hyperthyroidism, with around 90% sensitivity and 81% to 82% specificity in cross-validation and 80%/75% in testing. In validation, the model predicted progression to ophthalmopathy a median of 6.5 months before onset, with about 64% sensitivity and nearly 75% specificity. To identify TCR V-J signatures that set the groups apart, the researchers used a discovery cohort of 100 or so patients, made up of 40 to 45 with Graves' ophthalmopathy and some 60 with stable Graves' hyperthyroidism. Whether ophthalmopathy could be predicted prospectively was tested in an independent validation cohort made up of approximately 19 hyperthyroidism patients plus 17 patients who later progressed to ophthalmopathy. The 90 to 100 discovery patients were randomly split 7:3 into training and test sets. The study also compared thyroid tissue and blood T-cell repertoires from roughly 6 Graves' hyperthyroidism patients. Following sampling, methimazole starting at 30 mg daily was given to hyperthyroidism patients, and high-dose intravenous methylprednisolone was given to ophthalmopathy patients. Libraries were constructed in a second round of multiplex PCR, after which size selection and purification were carried out. Libraries were sequenced paired-end with 100 bp reads on an Illumina HiSeq2000. SOAPnuke was used to process the raw data, removing reads that contained adapters or uncalled bases, had a mean Phred below 15, or lacked an exact match to the constant primer or identifier. High-quality paired reads were merged using COPE v1.2.5, and each unique nucleotide sequence was defined as a clonotype. MiTCR v1.1 was used to align the clonotypes against IMGT TRBV, TRBD and TRBJ reference segments. The analysis was restricted to V-J combinations with a frequency above 0.0001, which together covered 99.2% of the repertoires. The TCS score was defined as the ratio of F50 (clonal expansion) to E x V (chaos), calculated using BLOSUM62-based TCRdist between CDR3 peptides within each V-J. Welch's t-statistics and random forest reduced 500 to 650 V-J features to about 12, which were used in a naive Bayes classifier (R e1071). Sample size was not statistically predetermined, and investigators were not blinded to group allocation. TCR Vbeta CDR3 sequencing of 120 to 150 peripheral blood samples (under 45 ophthalmopathy, 75 or so hyperthyroidism and approximately 17 progressor patients) is reported in the paper.

This clonotype was sampled from a man between 18 and 35 years old with Graves disease. Donor details come from another sample of the same person, matched by shared clones. Sequences were derived from peripheral blood mononuclear cells (PBMCs), sampled at new diagnosis, from a patient treated with antithyroid drugs. The sequence joins TRBV6-1 to TRBJ2-7; the D segment could be TRBD2, given 5 matching bases. The CDR3 region reads CASSEGPTGYEQYF. The nucleotides are TGTGCCAGCAGTGAAGGTCCCACGGGGTACGAGCAGTACTTC.